This T cell receptor beta chain is from a study of blood T cell repertoires in COVID-19. Looked up from germline, CDR1 is SGHTA and CDR2 is FQGNSA. This CDR3 spans 16 amino acids. V lost 1 base, J lost 4 bases, and 5 bases stayed unmatched. Profiled with immunoSEQ multiplex PCR; TCRdb holds only in-frame clones, not every one. Of 350,000 to 450,000 clones in the sample, around 83% were seen once. The sample holds a few counts of this clone. Material: PBMCs or T cells enriched from blood (not recorded which). The clonotype originates from a woman in her forties or fifties who had recovered from COVID-19. V and J are TRBV7-2 and TRBJ1-2; 11 positions match TRBD1. The CDR3 here is CASSLGDRGSLYGYTF. CDR3 coding DNA: TGTGCCAGCAGCTTAGGGGACAGGGGGAGTCTCTATGGCTACACCTTC.